These 19 T cell receptor beta chains share one sample of origin, sequenced in a study of human T cells and chemical hapten exposure. Time point described: patch test 1, 2 weeks after DPC sensitization. As for treatment: therapeutic diphenylcyclopropenone sensitization with weekly scalp DPC. TCRdb redid the calling of the RACE reads with MiXCR, one entry per CDR3 protein. Of 120,000 or so distinct CDR3 sequences in the sample, approximately 13% are singletons; the top ten hold 0.92%. Sequencing was performed on whole blood, taken in connection with sensitization to the hapten diphenylcyclopropenone (DPC). These receptors all come from a man aged 18 to 35 with alopecia areata. Some clones in this sample may be carry-over from other donors' samples.

This clonotype was seen a handful of times. The chain is built from TRBV29-1 and TRBJ2-7, with 7 bases aligning to TRBD1. Per the germline V gene, CDR1 is SQVTM and CDR2 is ANQGSEA. The CDR3 is made up of 13 amino acids. J gave up 0 bases and V 7 bases, and 6 bases lay outside the gene matches. CDR3 nucleotides: TGCAGCGCTAGGGGACAGTTCTCCTACGAGCAGTACTTC. This gives the protein CSARGQFSYEQYF.

This clonotype was counted at least ten times. This chain joins TRBV20-1 and TRBJ1-6; D perhaps matches TRBD1 (6 bases). V gave up 6 bases and J gave up 7 bases, with 19 bases separating them. This CDR3 has 15 residues. CDR1 DFQATT and CDR2 SNEGSKA come from the germline V gene (reference sequence). The CDR3 nucleotides read TGCAGTGCCCGACCGCAGGCAGGGGAGAATTCACCCCTCCACTTT. Translation: CSARPQAGENSPLHF.

The chain recombines TRBV12-3 or TRBV12-4 with TRBJ2-1; either TRBD1 or TRBD2 may supply D (5 bases each). The V end lost 2 bases, the J end lost 13 bases, and 18 bases lay between the germline ends. CDR3 length: 14 amino acids. As DNA, the CDR3 is TGTGCCAGCAGTTTACAGGACGGGACGCCCCTTCAGTTCTTC. Translating it yields CASSLQDGTPLQFF.

The chain is built from TRBV20-1 and TRBJ2-3; D may match TRBD1 or TRBD2 (5 bases each). The CDR3 runs 13 residues. Germline CDR1 reads DFQATT; CDR2 reads SNEGSKA (reference sequence). Trimming took off 3 bases at V and 2 bases at J, with 9 bases between the two ends. The CDR3: CSARSGATDTQYF. The CDR3 region has the DNA TGCAGTGCTAGGTCCGGGGCCACAGATACGCAGTATTTT.

The chain is built from TRBV11-3 and TRBJ2-5; perhaps D is TRBD1 or TRBD2 (6 bases each). Looked up from germline, CDR1 is SGHNT and CDR2 is YENEEA. V lost 1 base, J lost 3 bases, and 12 bases lay in between. The CDR3 has 15 residues. CDR3 region: CASSLGSGEEETQYF. The DNA for the CDR3 is TGTGCCAGCAGCTTAGGGTCAGGGGAGGAAGAGACCCAGTACTTC.

This clonotype has only a few counts. The chain employs TRBV18 and TRBJ1-1; the D is unclear. Trimming left V 4 bases short and J 0 bases short, with 9 bases between. This CDR3 is built from 14 residues. Germline V lookup: CDR1 KGHSH, CDR2 LQKENI. Written as DNA, the CDR3 is TGTGCCAGCTCACAACAGCCCATGAACACTGAAGCTTTCTTT. Its protein product is CASSQQPMNTEAFF.

On this clonotype: Since a much larger clone is just one base distant, this may be a read error. The chain employs TRBV20-1 and TRBJ1-1, with 9 bases matching TRBD1. This CDR3 region has 14 residues. V trimming: 6 bases; J trimming: 4 bases; junction bases outside the gene matches: 9. CDR1 DFQATT and CDR2 SNEGSKA come from the germline V gene (reference sequence). This CDR3 is CSATGGRVGTEAFF. In nucleotides, the CDR3 is TGCAGTGCAACAGGGGGCCGGGTGGGCACTGAAGCTTTCTTT.

This clonotype has more than one count but fewer than ten. V is TRBV19 and J is TRBJ2-1, with 9 bases aligning to TRBD1. Germline V gene sequence: CDR1 LNHDA, CDR2 SQIVND (reference sequence). The V segment lost 6 bases and the J segment 5 bases; nucleotides outside the gene matches: 5. This CDR3 region has 14 residues. The CDR3 sequence: CASSPGTGNNEQFF. The CDR3 DNA sequence: TGTGCCAGTAGCCCAGGGACAGGGAACAATGAGCAGTTCTTC.

This clonotype was seen more than once but under ten times. The gene calls are TRBV25-1 and TRBJ1-4, with TRBD1 as a possible D gene (5 bases). The germline V and J ends were trimmed by 4 bases and 1 base, with 16 bases remaining between them. The CDR3 covers 17 residues. CDR1 is MGHDK and CDR2 is SYGVNS in the germline V gene. As DNA, the CDR3 is TGTGCCAGCAGTGGGGGGACGGCTTGGGGAACTAATGAAAAACTGTTTTTT. Translation gives CASSGGTAWGTNEKLFF.

This chain links TRBV9 with TRBJ1-1; D is ambiguous. V was cut by 2 bases and J by 2 bases, with 13 bases left in between. The CDR3 has 15 amino acids. The germline V gene has CDR1 SGDLS and CDR2 YYNGEE. DNA for the CDR3: TGTGCCAGCAGCGTTGGGCCGTCCCCCAACACTGAAGCTTTCTTT. Translated: CASSVGPSPNTEAFF.

J is TRBJ2-7 and V is TRBV7-8; D gene ambiguous. The CDR3 has 16 residues. The V end was cut by 0 bases, the J end by 2 bases, with 14 bases between. Germline assignment: CDR1 SGHVS and CDR2 FQNEAQ. The chain's CDR3 is CASSLAARTGAYEQYF. The CDR3 coding sequence is TGTGCCAGCAGCTTAGCTGCTAGGACGGGTGCCTACGAGCAGTACTTC.

This clonotype was counted many times. The chain combines TRBV20-1 with TRBJ2-7; D remains unclear. The germline V gene encodes CDR1 DFQATT and CDR2 SNEGSKA (reference sequence). The CDR3 is made up of 13 amino acids. Trimming took 0 bases from V and 3 from J, leaving 9 bases between them. CDR3 in DNA: TGCAGTGCTAGAGATTCCACCAACTACGAGCAGTACGTC. This sequence encodes CSARDSTNYEQYV.

This clonotype was detected only a few times. The gene calls are TRBV11-2 and TRBJ2-5; D gene unclear. This CDR3 is built from 15 residues. Between the trimmed V and J ends, which lost 1 base and 0 bases, there was a span of 9 bases. Germline V CDR1 and CDR2: SGHAT, FQNNGV. The CDR3 region has the DNA TGTGCCAGCAGCTTAGGAGATATGTACCAAGAGACCCAGTACTTC. It is translated as CASSLGDMYQETQYF.

This clonotype was recorded at least ten times. In DNA, the CDR3 is TGCGCCAGCAGCCCCAGACTGAAGGCTGAAGCTTTCTTT. Translated: CASSPRLKAEAFF. The genes are TRBV5-1 and TRBJ1-1; no firm D call. The CDR3 is made up of 13 amino acids. CDR1 is SGHRS, CDR2 YFSETQ, per germline. The V and J ends lost 4 bases and 6 bases respectively, with 13 bases between them.

This clonotype was seen a few times. The chain is built from TRBV20-1 and TRBJ2-5; unclear D gene. CDR1 and CDR2 from the germline V gene are DFQATT and SNEGSKA (reference sequence). CDR3 size: 12 residues. Deletions cut 3 bases from V and 4 bases from J, with 9 bases between. The CDR3 spells CSASSARETQYF. The CDR3, as DNA: TGCAGTGCTAGTTCAGCGAGAGAGACCCAGTACTTC.

The sample holds many counts of this clonotype. The rearrangement joins TRBV14 to TRBJ2-5; 7 positions agree with TRBD1. The V gene end was trimmed by 1 base and the J gene end by 3 bases; junction bases not matched to a gene: 14. The CDR3 consists of 18 residues. Germline CDR1 and CDR2: SGHDN and FVKESK. In DNA form, the CDR3 reads TGTGCCAGCAGCCAAGCACATCTGAACAAAGACAGGGAAGAGACCCAGTACTTC. Translation gives CASSQAHLNKDREETQYF.

This clonotype was observed at least ten times. The rearrangement uses TRBV3-1 and TRBJ2-2; D call uncertain. Germline assignment: CDR1 LGHDT and CDR2 YNNKEL (reference sequence). With 1 base removed from V and 4 bases from J, the gap between germline ends came to 4 bases. The CDR3 loop spans 13 amino acids. DNA of the CDR3: TGTGCCAGCAGCCAAGTCCTCACCGGGGAGCTGTTTTTT. Translated: CASSQVLTGELFF.

There are a few counts of this clonotype. V gene TRBV29-1 combines with J gene TRBJ2-1, with D tentatively TRBD1 (6 bases). V lost 1 base, J lost 8 bases, and 15 bases lay in between. This CDR3 spans 14 amino acids. Germline V gene sequence: CDR1 SQVTM, CDR2 ANQGSEA. Here the CDR3 DNA reads TGCAGCGTTGAAGCGGCAGGGGCGGAATATGAGCAGTTCTTC. This gives the protein CSVEAAGAEYEQFF.

Only a few counts were recorded for this clonotype. The V gene is TRBV3-1, the J gene TRBJ1-2; D gene unclear. Looked up from germline, CDR1 is LGHDT and CDR2 is YNNKEL (reference sequence). Between the trimmed V and J ends, which lost 3 bases and 5 bases, there was a span of 10 bases. The CDR3 runs to 13 residues. This CDR3 is CASSQMGAYGYTF. CDR3 DNA sequence: TGTGCCAGCAGCCAGATGGGTGCGTATGGCTACACCTTC.